This T cell receptor beta chain was retrieved from a study of control samples from healthy donors and cancer patients. In this sample, this clone turned up a few times. This CDR3 contains 16 residues. The germline V gene has CDR1 LGHDT and CDR2 YNNKEL (reference sequence). The V gene end was trimmed by 0 bases and the J gene end by 5 bases; junction bases not matched to a gene: 7. Data came from immunoSEQ multiplex PCR; TCRdb stores just in-frame clones and leaves some out. The data show fewer than 110,000 clones, with roughly 91% seen just once and about 20% held by the top ten. V and J are TRBV3-1 (or the pseudogene TRBV3-2) and TRBJ1-5; 7 bases fit TRBD1. The clonotype was recovered from a man in his 60s with lung cancer. The sample was PBMCs. CDR3 nucleotide sequence: TGTGCCAGCAGCCAAGATTTCGACAGGGCGGATCAGCCCCAGCATTTT. Translation: CASSQDFDRADQPQHF.